The 11 T cell receptor beta chains below were found in one sample sequenced in a study of blood T cells in healthy people across ages. A sample-barcoded 5' primer and a J-beta primer mix were used in a second PCR of roughly 7 to 11 cycles. TCRdb re-analysed the 5' RACE reads in MiXCR, keeping a single row per CDR3 protein. The table shows fewer than 2,000,000 distinct CDR3 sequences, with about 35% occurring only once. Sequencing was done on a sample of blood. These receptors were collected from a young woman in good health.

A few counts support this clonotype. The chain uses TRBV20-1 and TRBJ1-2, with 8 nucleotides matching TRBD1. J gave up 2 bases and V 3 bases, and 5 bases lay outside the gene matches. This CDR3 contains 14 residues. Germline-derived CDR1 and CDR2 are DFQATT and SNEGSKA (reference sequence). The CDR3 coding sequence is TGCAGTGCTAGGACAGGGGCTTCAAACTATGGCTACACCTTC. Protein product: CSARTGASNYGYTF.

This clonotype was seen ten or more times. The chain joins TRBV29-1 to TRBJ2-5; the D is unclear. The germline CDR1 and CDR2 sequences are SQVTM and ANQGSEA. This CDR3 region has 13 residues. Trimming cost V 2 bases and J 9 bases, with 16 bases left between them. CDR3 nucleotide sequence: TGCAGCGTTGAAAGGCAGGCTCAGAGTGCCCAGTACTTC. It yields the protein CSVERQAQSAQYF.

This clonotype was observed a few times. CDR3 residues: CASSAGGINYEQYF. CDR3 sequence (DNA): TGTGCCAGCAGTGCTGGTGGAATTAACTACGAGCAGTACTTC. This chain connects TRBV7-3 to TRBJ2-7; D is undetermined. V was cut by 6 bases and J by 3 bases, with 15 bases left in between. In germline, CDR1 is SGHTA, CDR2 FQGTGA. The CDR3 is made up of 14 amino acids.

This clonotype has more than one count but fewer than ten. The V and J genes are TRBV29-1 and TRBJ2-1; D unclear. The germline V gene encodes CDR1 SQVTM and CDR2 ANQGSEA. V was cut by 2 bases and J by 10 bases, with 12 bases left in between. The CDR3 has 12 amino acids. The CDR3 sequence: CSVERASVEQFF. For the CDR3, the DNA is TGCAGCGTTGAAAGGGCGTCAGTCGAGCAGTTCTTC.

The V call is TRBV3-1, the J call TRBJ1-3; unclear D gene. Trimming shortened V by 10 bases and J by 4 bases, and 14 bases separated the two germline ends. The CDR3 spans 13 residues. Germline CDR1 reads LGHDT; CDR2 reads YNNKEL (reference sequence). CDR3 bases: TGTGCCACTGAAGGCCGGGCGGGAAACACCATATATTTT. Amino acids: CATEGRAGNTIYF.

The chain has TRBV10-3 and TRBJ2-6; tentatively, D is TRBD1 (5 bases). The CDR3 has 16 residues. Trimming removed 6 bases from V and 0 bases from J, with 12 bases in between. Germline loops: CDR1 ENHRY, CDR2 SYGVKD. In DNA form, the CDR3 reads TGTGCCATCAGGCAGGGTGAAAGCTCTGGGGCCAACGTCCTGACTTTC. It translates to CAIRQGESSGANVLTF.

V and J are TRBV28 and TRBJ2-5; 8 bases agree with TRBD2. Trimming cost V 1 base and J 6 bases; bases outside gene matches: 4. CDR1 and CDR2 from the germline V gene are MDHEN and SYDVKM. CDR3 length: 14 residues. CDR3 residues: CASSLYRGGKTQYF. CDR3 nucleotide sequence: TGTGCCAGCAGTTTATATCGGGGGGGCAAGACCCAGTACTTC.

A remark on this clonotype: A much more abundant neighbour one base away suggests this may be a read error. The chain couples TRBV4-1 to TRBJ2-7; the match to TRBD1 covers 9 bases. This CDR3 spans 15 amino acids. Trimming took 2 bases from V and 6 from J; bases not matched to a gene: 8. Germline V gives CDR1 MGHRA, CDR2 YSYEKL. Written as DNA, the CDR3 is TGCGCCAGCAGCCAATCCGGGACAGGGTGCGCCGAGCAGTACTTC. It yields the protein CASSQSGTGCAEQYF.

The sample holds a few counts of this clonotype. The chain uses TRBV20-1 and TRBJ2-3; D is unresolved. Germline V gene sequence: CDR1 DFQATT, CDR2 SNEGSKA (reference sequence). This CDR3 comprises 13 residues. The V gene lost 6 bases and the J gene lost 3 bases, with 13 bases spanning the gap. The CDR3 loop reads CSATRSLTDTQYF. For the CDR3, the DNA is TGCAGTGCAACCAGGTCTTTGACAGATACGCAGTATTTT.

This clonotype came up a few times. The J gene is TRBJ2-1, the V gene TRBV7-7; the D call may be TRBD1 or TRBD2 (5 bases each). This CDR3 comprises 17 residues. Germline V gene data show CDR1 as SSHAT and CDR2 as FNYEAQ (reference sequence). The CDR3, as DNA: TGTGTCTCGATCGGTCTCTGGGGGTCGAGCTCCTACAATGAGCAGTTCTTC. Residues: CVSIGLWGSSSYNEQFF.

The gene calls are TRBV4-1 and TRBJ2-5; 10 nucleotides match TRBD2. V trimming: 5 bases; J trimming: 3 bases; junction bases outside the gene matches: 9. The CDR3 runs to 16 residues. CDR1 MGHRA and CDR2 YSYEKL come from the germline V gene. CDR3 sequence: CASSSPLAGAKETQYF. The CDR3 DNA sequence: TGCGCCAGCAGCTCCCCTCTAGCGGGGGCTAAAGAGACCCAGTACTTC.